The 31 T cell receptor beta chains presented below share a single source sample, sequenced in a study of response to subunit inactivated influenza vaccine. TCRdb redid the calling of the RT-PCR reads with MiXCR, one entry per CDR3 protein. The profile shows roughly 780,000 distinct CDR3 sequences, about 18% of them singletons. Sequencing used PBMCs from blood, obtained around 5 days after vaccination. These TCRs come from a man between 45 and 60 years old who received an inactivated influenza vaccine.

This clonotype was observed a few times. The V call is TRBV12-3 or TRBV12-4, the J call TRBJ2-1; 12 positions agree with TRBD2. The V segment lost 5 bases and the J segment 2 bases; nucleotides outside the gene matches: 4. The CDR3 is made up of 16 amino acids. CDR3 protein: CASSQSSGRAYNEQFF. CDR3 in DNA: TGTGCCAGCAGTCAATCTAGCGGGAGGGCCTACAATGAGCAGTTCTTC.

This sequence joins TRBV24-1 and TRBJ2-6; D is unresolved. This CDR3 is 12 amino acids long. Germline V lookup: CDR1 KGHDR, CDR2 SFDVKD. V dropped 5 bases and J dropped 2 bases, with 0 bases sitting between them. For the CDR3, the DNA is TGTGCCACCAGTGCTGGGGCCAACGTCCTGACTTTC. Encoded protein: CATSAGANVLTF.

This clonotype has ten or more counts. J is TRBJ2-3 and V is TRBV29-1; 9 nucleotides align to TRBD2. The germline V gene has CDR1 SQVTM and CDR2 ANQGSEA. After removal of 5 bases from V and 3 bases from J, the junction contained 6 bases not matched to a gene. The CDR3 runs to 14 residues. The CDR3 region is CSVTAGGETDTQYF. Written as DNA, the CDR3 is TGCAGCGTTACAGCGGGAGGCGAGACAGATACGCAGTATTTT.

This clonotype has just a few counts. V usage is TRBV20-1 and J usage is TRBJ2-3; 9 nucleotides line up with TRBD1. V dropped 6 bases and J dropped 7; count of bases not matched to a gene: 8. The CDR3 length is 13 residues. Germline V lookup: CDR1 DFQATT, CDR2 SNEGSKA (reference sequence). This CDR3 is CSAPGQGIHTQYF. CDR3 sequence (DNA): TGCAGTGCCCCCGGACAGGGGATTCATACGCAGTATTTT.

The chain uses TRBV29-1 and TRBJ2-7, with 7 positions matching TRBD1. This CDR3 has 14 amino acids. Per the germline V gene, CDR1 is SQVTM and CDR2 is ANQGSEA. V lost 4 bases, J lost 3 bases, and 9 bases stayed unmatched. This CDR3 is CSVGLRGQNYEQYF. The CDR3 bases are TGCAGCGTTGGTTTAAGGGGACAGAACTACGAGCAGTACTTC.

The chain has TRBV29-1 and TRBJ2-7; D unresolved. Germline V gene data show CDR1 as SQVTM and CDR2 as ANQGSEA. V gave up 4 bases and J gave up 1 base, with 5 bases separating them. The CDR3 sequence is 11 residues long. CDR3 residues: CSVGISYEQYF. CDR3 bases: TGCAGCGTTGGGATTTCCTACGAGCAGTACTTC.

In this sample, this clonotype turned up a few times. The gene calls are TRBV2 and TRBJ2-1; 7 bases are shared with TRBD2. The CDR3 spans 15 residues. V trimming: 4 bases; J trimming: 3 bases; junction bases outside the gene matches: 6. Germline values: CDR1 SNHLY, CDR2 FYNNEI. CDR3 coding DNA: TGTGCCAGCAGTGTCAATCCGGGGGGCTACAATGAGCAGTTCTTC. The encoded protein is CASSVNPGGYNEQFF. The entire variable domain, with the rest obtained from reference TRBV2 and TRBJ2-1, is as follows: EPEVTQTPSHQVTQMGQEVILRCVPISNHLYFYWYRQILGQKVEFLVSFYNNEISEKSEIFDDQFSVERPDGSNFTLKIRSTKLEDSAMYFCASSVNPGGYNEQFFGPGTRLTVL.

V gene TRBV5-1 combines with J gene TRBJ2-7, with 11 bases fitting TRBD1. Germline lookup yields CDR1 SGHRS and CDR2 YFSETQ. This CDR3 region has 15 residues. Trimming removed 4 bases from V and 5 bases from J; junction bases left unmatched: 8. The CDR3 spells CASSGQGADRDEQYF. For the CDR3, the DNA is TGCGCCAGCAGCGGACAGGGGGCGGACCGTGACGAGCAGTACTTC.

CDR3 coding DNA: TGCGCCAGCAGTACTAGCGGGGGGGTCATATATACGCAGTATTTT. This sequence encodes CASSTSGGVIYTQYF. The J gene is TRBJ2-3, the V gene TRBV5-1; 13 nucleotides line up with TRBD2. J was trimmed by 7 bases and V by 5 bases; bases with no gene match: 7. The CDR3 is 15 residues long. The V gene's germline CDR1 is SGHRS and CDR2 YFSETQ.

The chain couples TRBV4-3 to TRBJ2-5; 8 nucleotides align to TRBD2. This CDR3 spans 15 amino acids. Germline V gives CDR1 LGHNA, CDR2 YSLEER. J lost 3 bases, V lost 0 bases, and 3 bases had no gene match. CDR3 protein: CASSQDPAGEETQYF. The CDR3 DNA reads as TGCGCCAGCAGCCAAGATCCAGCGGGGGAAGAGACCCAGTACTTC.

The chain combines TRBV6-2 or TRBV6-3 with TRBJ2-7, with 7 bases lining up with TRBD2. After removal of 9 bases from V and 1 base from J, the junction contained 12 bases not matched to a gene. Germline assignment: CDR1 MNHEY and CDR2 SVGEGT. The CDR3 has 15 residues. The CDR3 spells CARTLTSLPSYEQYF. For the CDR3, the DNA is TGTGCCAGAACCCTGACTAGCCTGCCTTCCTACGAGCAGTACTTC.

The gene calls are TRBV2 and TRBJ2-7; the D gene could be TRBD1 or TRBD2 (5 bases each). The CDR3 is 14 amino acids. V lost 2 bases to trimming and J lost 2 bases, with 10 bases between them. Per the germline V gene, CDR1 is SNHLY and CDR2 is FYNNEI. The CDR3 reads CASSEWDVTYEQYF. CDR3 in DNA: TGTGCCAGCAGTGAATGGGACGTAACCTACGAGCAGTACTTC. Looking up the rest from reference TRBV2 and TRBJ2-7 gives the full variable domain: EPEVTQTPSHQVTQMGQEVILRCVPISNHLYFYWYRQILGQKVEFLVSFYNNEISEKSEIFDDQFSVERPDGSNFTLKIRSTKLEDSAMYFCASSEWDVTYEQYFGPGTRLTVT.

The V and J genes are TRBV11-2 and TRBJ2-5; D not certain. CDR1 is SGHAT, CDR2 FQNNGV, per germline. There are 14 residues in the CDR3. Trimming took 2 bases from V and 1 from J, leaving 8 bases between them. CDR3 region: CASSLSPFQETQYF. In DNA form, the CDR3 reads TGTGCCAGCAGCTTATCTCCATTCCAAGAGACCCAGTACTTC.

The CDR3 is CASRLDRVGAGELFF. The CDR3 DNA reads as TGTGCCAGCAGACTGGACAGGGTAGGGGCCGGGGAGCTGTTTTTT. This chain connects TRBV12-3 or TRBV12-4 to TRBJ2-2; 8 nucleotides align to TRBD1. The junction had 9 bases not matched to a gene; V was cut back by 6 bases and J by 6 bases. This CDR3 spans 15 amino acids.

The chain joins TRBV3-1 to TRBJ2-7, with TRBD1 matching 12 bases. Germline V gene sequence: CDR1 LGHDT, CDR2 YNNKEL (reference sequence). The CDR3 covers 15 residues. V lost 3 bases to trimming and J lost 4 bases; unmatched junction nucleotides: 4. The CDR3 nucleotides read TGTGCCAGCAGCCACCGGGACAGGGGGCTTTACGAGCAGTACTTC. Its translation: CASSHRDRGLYEQYF.

This clonotype came up a few times. The chain joins TRBV7-9 to TRBJ1-2, with unresolved D. Trimming shortened V by 3 bases and J by 0 bases, and 5 bases separated the two germline ends. The CDR3 runs to 13 residues. Germline V gives CDR1 SEHNR, CDR2 FQNEAQ (reference sequence). The CDR3 loop reads CASSLWTNYGYTF. The CDR3 DNA is TGTGCCAGCAGCTTGTGGACTAACTATGGCTACACCTTC. The full variable domain, with the rest looked up from reference TRBV7-9 and TRBJ1-2, is DTGVSQNPRHKITKRGQNVTFRCDPISEHNRLYWYRQTLGQGPEFLTYFQNEAQLEKSRLLSDRFSAERPKGSFSTLEIQRTEQGDSAMYLCASSLWTNYGYTFGSGTRLTVV.

A few counts support this clonotype. The chain employs TRBV24-1 and TRBJ2-3; no definite D call. V was clipped by 2 bases and J by 5 bases, with 7 bases between them. This CDR3 contains 13 residues. Germline values: CDR1 KGHDR, CDR2 SFDVKD. The CDR3 loop is CATSDWGIDTQYF. The CDR3 DNA follows: TGTGCCACCAGTGATTGGGGTATAGATACGCAGTATTTT.

This clonotype was picked up a small number of times. The chain combines TRBV7-2 with TRBJ2-5; tentative D call: TRBD1 (6 bases). The V end lost 8 bases, the J end lost 5 bases, and 15 bases lay between the germline ends. The CDR3 covers 13 residues. Germline-derived CDR1 and CDR2 are SGHTA and FQGNSA. This CDR3 is CASQDRIGETQYF. As DNA, the CDR3 is TGTGCCAGCCAAGACAGGATTGGGGAGACCCAGTACTTC. Looking up the rest from reference TRBV7-2 and TRBJ2-5 gives the full variable domain: GAGVSQSPSNKVTEKGKDVELRCDPISGHTALYWYRQSLGQGLEFLIYFQGNSAPDKSGLPSDRFSAERTGGSVSTLTIQRTQQEDSAVYLCASQDRIGETQYFGPGTRLLVL.

The chain employs TRBV28 and TRBJ1-5; no definite D call. The CDR3 totals 13 residues. Germline V gene data show CDR1 as MDHEN and CDR2 as SYDVKM. Trimming took off 8 bases at V and 4 bases at J, with 12 bases between the two ends. CDR3 nucleotide sequence: TGTGCCAGCGCCGGGAGGCGAAATCAGCCCCAGCATTTT. It translates to CASAGRRNQPQHF.

This clonotype has more than one count but fewer than ten. V gene TRBV7-2 combines with J gene TRBJ2-2, with D unclear. Trimming removed 0 bases from V and 6 bases from J, with 17 bases in between. From germline, CDR1 is SGHTA and CDR2 FQGNSA. There are 17 residues in the CDR3. The CDR3, as DNA: TGTGCCAGCAGCTTAGCGGGCCTTCCCTCCGTCGCCGGGGAGCTGTTTTTT. Its translation: CASSLAGLPSVAGELFF.

The chain couples TRBV27 to TRBJ2-2; TRBD2 agrees at 10 bases. This CDR3 is 16 amino acids long. The V and J ends lost 2 bases and 4 bases, in that order; junction bases with no gene match: 4. Germline CDR1 is MNHEY and CDR2 is SMNVEV (reference sequence). DNA of the CDR3: TGTGCCAGCAGTTTAGAGACTAGCGGGTTCACCGGGGAGCTGTTTTTT. Its protein product is CASSLETSGFTGELFF.

The chain links TRBV2 to TRBJ2-4; no definite D call. There are 15 residues in the CDR3. V lost 7 bases to trimming and J lost 0 bases, with 13 bases between them. CDR1 and CDR2 (germline): SNHLY, FYNNEI. The CDR3 DNA follows: TGTGCCAGCACGTCGACCGTGAGAGCCAAAAACATTCAGTACTTC. It specifies CASTSTVRAKNIQYF.

Only a few counts were recorded for this clonotype. The genes are TRBV20-1 and TRBJ2-7; D gene unclear. Germline values: CDR1 DFQATT, CDR2 SNEGSKA (reference sequence). The CDR3 loop spans 11 amino acids. The ends were cut back, 3 bases at V and 7 bases at J, with 10 bases in the middle. In DNA form, the CDR3 reads TGCAGTGCTAGTGACGGCGGAGAGCAGTACTTC. Residues: CSASDGGEQYF.

The V call is TRBV6-2 or TRBV6-3, the J call TRBJ2-2, with 13 bases aligning to TRBD2. The V segment lost 6 bases and the J segment 7 bases; nucleotides outside the gene matches: 14. The CDR3 length is 18 residues. Germline values: CDR1 MNHEY, CDR2 SVGEGT. CDR3 sequence reads: CASRTGTSGIFTYGELFF. DNA of the CDR3: TGTGCCAGCAGGACCGGGACTAGCGGGATTTTTACCTACGGGGAGCTGTTTTTT.

In its sample, this clonotype was seen a few times. The V and J genes are TRBV28 and TRBJ2-1, with 13 bases lining up with TRBD2. V lost 9 bases, J lost 4 bases, and 3 bases stayed unmatched. Germline V CDR1 and CDR2: MDHEN, SYDVKM. The CDR3 is 14 amino acids. CDR3 nucleotide sequence: TGTGCCAGTGGGACTAGCGGGACGTACAATGAGCAGTTCTTC. Translating it yields CASGTSGTYNEQFF.

The chain has TRBV20-1 and TRBJ2-2, with 7 positions matching TRBD1. This CDR3 has 14 amino acids. With V trimmed by 4 bases and J by 5 bases, 7 bases remained unmatched. In germline, CDR1 is DFQATT, CDR2 SNEGSKA (reference sequence). CDR3 bases: TGCAGTGCTACCGACAGGGATAGGACCGGGGAGCTGTTTTTT. Translated: CSATDRDRTGELFF.

The chain employs TRBV10-3 and TRBJ2-7, with a tentative D call TRBD1 (6 bases). Germline loops: CDR1 ENHRY, CDR2 SYGVKD. V was cut by 3 bases and J by 2 bases, with 14 bases left in between. The CDR3 consists of 15 residues. This CDR3 reads CAISERQVLTYEQYF. In nucleotides, the CDR3 is TGTGCCATCAGTGAACGACAGGTACTAACCTACGAGCAGTACTTC.

V usage is TRBV12-3 or TRBV12-4 and J usage is TRBJ2-4; D tentatively fits TRBD1 or TRBD2 (5 bases each). The V and J ends lost 6 bases and 5 bases respectively, with 17 bases between them. This CDR3 comprises 15 residues. The CDR3 loop is CASRSGPVGENIQYF. The CDR3 DNA reads as TGTGCCAGCAGATCCGGACCGGTGGGGGAAAACATTCAGTACTTC.

V usage is TRBV2 and J usage is TRBJ2-1, with TRBD1 matching over 9 bases. This CDR3 comprises 16 residues. CDR1 is SNHLY and CDR2 is FYNNEI in the germline V gene. V shed 6 bases and J 2 bases; nucleotides not matched to a gene: 8. The DNA for the CDR3 is TGTGCCAGCAGCGGGGACAGGGCGAGGGCCTACAATGAGCAGTTCTTC. This encodes CASSGDRARAYNEQFF.

This clonotype showed up just a few times. This chain connects TRBV12-3 or TRBV12-4 to TRBJ2-1; 7 bases agree with TRBD2. The junction had 8 bases not matched to a gene; V was cut back by 8 bases and J by 7 bases. The CDR3 totals 13 residues. The CDR3 loop reads CASGRGDLNEQFF. CDR3 DNA: TGTGCCAGCGGTCGGGGGGACCTTAATGAGCAGTTCTTC.

This clonotype turned up a few times. V is TRBV29-1 and J is TRBJ2-5; a possible D gene is TRBD2 (5 bases). Germline CDR1 SQVTM, CDR2 ANQGSEA. The CDR3 is 12 amino acids. V lost 4 bases, J lost 5 bases, and 11 bases lay in between. The DNA of the CDR3 is TGCAGCGTTGGGGTAACGGGGGAGACCCAGTACTTC. It specifies CSVGVTGETQYF.